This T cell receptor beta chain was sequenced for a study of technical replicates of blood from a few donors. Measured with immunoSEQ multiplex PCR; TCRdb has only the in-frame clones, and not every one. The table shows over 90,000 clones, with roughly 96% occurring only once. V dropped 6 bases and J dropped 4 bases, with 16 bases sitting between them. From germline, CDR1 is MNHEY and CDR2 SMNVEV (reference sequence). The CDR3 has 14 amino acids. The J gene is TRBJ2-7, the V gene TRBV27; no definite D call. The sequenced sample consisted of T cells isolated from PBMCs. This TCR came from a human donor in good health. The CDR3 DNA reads TGTGCCAGCAGCTACCAAACGAGCGAATACGAGCAGTACTTC. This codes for CASSYQTSEYEQYF.